This T cell receptor beta chain is from a study of T-cell reconstitution after alpha-beta-depleted transplantation in children. This clonotype was seen a handful of times. CDR3 length: 12 residues. With 5 bases removed from V and 9 bases from J, the gap between germline ends came to 11 bases. Germline CDR1 reads SGHTA; CDR2 reads FQGNSA. The authors prepared the TCRbeta library with unique molecular identifiers. TCRdb processed the PCR reads anew with MiXCR; each CDR3 protein has one entry. The sample includes roughly 500,000 distinct CDR3 sequences, over 25% of them seen just once. This chain links TRBV7-2 with TRBJ1-5; no clear D. Material: PBMCs from the stem cell graft donor, obtained from the stem cell graft. This clonotype originated in a human donor who donated a stem cell graft to a child with aplastic anemia. CDR3 coding DNA: TGTGCCAGCAGCCCGCCTGGATGGCCCCAGCATTTT. Translated: CASSPPGWPQHF.